This entry lists 30 T cell receptor beta chains sequenced from one sample in a study of cytomegalovirus exposure and HLA in healthy donors. The PCR ran on 60 Vbeta and 13 Jbeta primers. The method was immunoSEQ multiplex PCR; TCRdb's version includes in-frame clones alone and lacks a portion of them. Of 120,000 to 150,000 clones listed, over 60% were seen once; the top ten hold 1.5% to 2%. The sequenced material came from PBMCs. Source of these receptors: a woman aged 18-35 years in good health and CMV-seronegative.

The V call is TRBV4-1, the J call TRBJ1-5; D is uncertain. The ends were cut back, 0 bases at V and 7 bases at J, with 10 bases in the middle. The germline V gene has CDR1 MGHRA and CDR2 YSYEKL. The CDR3 is made up of 14 amino acids. CDR3 residues: CASSQEETGQPQHF. The CDR3 nucleotides are TGCGCCAGCAGCCAAGAGGAGACTGGGCAGCCCCAGCATTTT.

This clone was seen more than once but under ten times. The V and J genes are TRBV6-1 and TRBJ2-5; the match to TRBD1 covers 7 bases. This CDR3 has 17 amino acids. Germline V gene data show CDR1 as MNHNS and CDR2 as SASEGT. V shed 1 base and J 4 bases; nucleotides not matched to a gene: 12. The CDR3 loop is CASSEEMKGAGGETQYF. CDR3 coding DNA: TGTGCCAGCAGTGAAGAGATGAAGGGGGCAGGGGGAGAGACCCAGTACTTC.

This clone turned up a few times. The chain recombines TRBV18 with TRBJ2-3; D is uncertain. The CDR3 spans 13 residues. The V and J ends lost 1 base and 2 bases respectively, with 4 bases between them. CDR1 and CDR2 (germline): KGHSH, LQKENI. The CDR3 here is CASSPLVTDTQYF. For the CDR3, the DNA is TGTGCCAGCTCACCACTCGTCACAGATACGCAGTATTTT.

The chain has TRBV7-8 and TRBJ1-4; D is undetermined. The CDR3 is 14 residues long. Germline V gene lookup returns CDR1 SGHVS and CDR2 FQNEAQ. Trimming pared 7 bases from V and 0 bases from J, leaving 9 bases between. CDR3 nucleotides: TGTGCCAGCACCTCACAGACAACTAATGAAAAACTGTTTTTT. This sequence encodes CASTSQTTNEKLFF.

V gene TRBV28 combines with J gene TRBJ2-5; D is ambiguous. The CDR3 is 12 amino acids. V dropped 3 bases and J dropped 9 bases, with 11 bases sitting between them. The germline gives CDR1 MDHEN, CDR2 SYDVKM. The chain's CDR3 is CASSFSPSAQYF. For the CDR3, the DNA is TGTGCCAGCAGTTTTAGTCCCTCGGCCCAGTACTTC.

This clone was observed a handful of times. The V call is TRBV9, the J call TRBJ2-7, with TRBD1 as a possible D gene (5 bases). V was trimmed by 2 bases and J by 5 bases, leaving 11 bases between them. Germline V gene data show CDR1 as SGDLS and CDR2 as YYNGEE. The length of the CDR3 is 13 residues. CDR3 protein: CASSVAGRHEQYF. The CDR3 nucleotides read TGTGCCAGCAGCGTGGCAGGGCGGCACGAGCAGTACTTC.

The gene calls are TRBV5-8 and TRBJ1-4; D is uncertain. The CDR3 is 15 amino acids. Trimming removed 4 bases at V and 0 bases at J, with 10 bases between. Germline CDR1 SGHTS, CDR2 YDEGEE. CDR3 in amino acids: CASSLLSATNEKLFF. The DNA for the CDR3 is TGTGCCAGCAGCCTGCTCTCAGCAACTAATGAAAAACTGTTTTTT.

V and J are TRBV18 and TRBJ1-1; D is unclear. The CDR3 has 15 residues. The V gene's germline CDR1 is KGHSH and CDR2 LQKENI. The ends were cut back, 6 bases at V and 1 base at J, with 15 bases in the middle. The chain's CDR3 is CASSLEPLQNTEAFF. The CDR3 region has the DNA TGTGCCAGCTCTCTCGAACCACTTCAGAACACTGAAGCTTTCTTT. Variable domain in full (rest from reference TRBV18 and TRBJ1-1): NAGVMQNPRHLVRRRGQEARLRCSPMKGHSHVYWYRQLPEEGLKFMVYLQKENIIDESGMPKERFSAEFPKEGPSILRIQQVVRGDSAAYFCASSLEPLQNTEAFFGQGTRLTVV.

This rearrangement joins TRBV19 to TRBJ1-1; D unresolved. Germline CDR1 and CDR2: LNHDA and SQIVND (reference sequence). The CDR3 covers 13 residues. With 3 bases removed from V and 0 bases from J, the gap between germline ends came to 5 bases. This CDR3 is CASSIWLNTEAFF. Here the CDR3 DNA reads TGTGCCAGTAGTATTTGGCTGAACACTGAAGCTTTCTTT.

The genes are TRBV5-4 and TRBJ2-5; 9 nucleotides match TRBD1. Trimming removed 5 bases from V and 0 bases from J; junction bases left unmatched: 8. From germline, CDR1 is SGHNT and CDR2 YYREEE (reference sequence). The CDR3 is made up of 16 amino acids. The CDR3 reads CASSIGTGIYQETQYF. CDR3 nucleotide sequence: TGTGCCAGCAGTATCGGGACAGGGATTTACCAAGAGACCCAGTACTTC.

This clone has just a few counts. This chain joins TRBV6-1 and TRBJ1-2; D possibly corresponds to TRBD1 (6 bases). Trimming removed 6 bases at V and 6 bases at J, with 11 bases between. CDR3 length: 12 amino acids. Germline V CDR1 and CDR2: MNHNS, SASEGT. CDR3 loop: CASSLGQNGYTF. The CDR3, as DNA: TGTGCCAGCAGCCTTGGACAGAATGGCTACACCTTC.

The rearrangement links TRBV29-1 to TRBJ1-5; tentative D call: TRBD1 (5 bases). This CDR3 spans 14 amino acids. Germline CDR1 is SQVTM and CDR2 is ANQGSEA. The V and J ends lost 5 bases and 5 bases respectively, with 16 bases between them. The CDR3 loop is CSVTWGVGHQPQHF. The CDR3 DNA is TGCAGCGTTACGTGGGGCGTAGGTCATCAGCCCCAGCATTTT.

This chain joins TRBV6-5 and TRBJ2-7, with 7 bases fitting TRBD2. CDR1 is MNHEY and CDR2 is SVGAGI in the germline V gene. The CDR3 extends over 9 amino acids. V trimming: 10 bases; J trimming: 7 bases; junction bases outside the gene matches: 1. CDR3 region: CAIGGEQYF. CDR3 coding DNA: TGTGCCATCGGGGGGGAGCAGTACTTC.

V gene TRBV4-1 combines with J gene TRBJ2-6, with 9 bases fitting TRBD2. The V gene end was trimmed by 2 bases and the J gene end by 2 bases; junction bases not matched to a gene: 7. Germline V gene lookup returns CDR1 MGHRA and CDR2 YSYEKL. The CDR3 extends over 18 amino acids. The CDR3 here is CASSQTGASGAGANVLTF. The DNA for the CDR3 is TGCGCCAGCAGCCAAACTGGGGCTAGCGGGGCTGGGGCCAACGTCCTGACTTTC.

CDR3 in amino acids: CASSLTGGFEKLFF. CDR3 in DNA: TGTGCCAGCAGTCTGACAGGGGGCTTTGAAAAACTGTTTTTT. This chain uses TRBV28 with TRBJ1-4, with 10 bases that match TRBD1. Germline V gene data show CDR1 as MDHEN and CDR2 as SYDVKM. J gave up 7 bases and V 5 bases, and 4 bases lay outside the gene matches. There are 14 residues in the CDR3.

This clone has just one count. CDR3 DNA sequence: TGTGCCAGCAGAGGGAGGAACACTGAAGCTTTCTTT. Its protein is CASRGRNTEAFF. The chain links TRBV18 to TRBJ1-1; D is ambiguous. V was shortened by 8 bases and J by 1 base, with 8 bases between the two germline ends. Per germline, CDR1 KGHSH and CDR2 LQKENI. The CDR3 is 12 residues long.

This chain connects TRBV5-4 to TRBJ2-7; no definite D call. V dropped 4 bases and J dropped 0 bases, with 14 bases sitting between them. The germline gives CDR1 SGHNT, CDR2 YYREEE (reference sequence). The length of the CDR3 is 15 residues. The CDR3 loop is CASSPPGLSSYEQYF. The CDR3 nucleotides are TGTGCCAGCAGCCCCCCAGGTCTAAGCTCCTACGAGCAGTACTTC.

This rearrangement joins TRBV27 to TRBJ2-2; TRBD2 might be the D (5 bases). The CDR3 has 17 residues. Trimming pared 2 bases from V and 0 bases from J, leaving 13 bases between. Germline V gives CDR1 MNHEY, CDR2 SMNVEV (reference sequence). CDR3 sequence reads: CASSLRRGLPNTGELFF. CDR3 DNA: TGTGCCAGCAGTTTAAGGAGAGGGCTCCCGAACACCGGGGAGCTGTTTTTT.

This clone was observed a few times. The rearrangement uses TRBV6-6 and TRBJ2-3; 10 nucleotides match TRBD2. Per germline, CDR1 MNHNY and CDR2 SVGAGI (reference sequence). The V segment lost 7 bases and the J segment 2 bases; nucleotides outside the gene matches: 6. The CDR3 runs 15 residues. CDR3 DNA sequence: TGTGCCAGCAAAGTCCTAGCGGGGGACACAGATACGCAGTATTTT. As protein: CASKVLAGDTDTQYF.

Remarks on this clone: Other DNA sequences in this specimen translate into the identical CDR3. The chain is built from TRBV2 and TRBJ2-3; TRBD2 matches at 7 bases. CDR3 size: 15 residues. Germline values: CDR1 SNHLY, CDR2 FYNNEI. V lost 5 bases and J lost 5; bases outside the gene matches: 10. The CDR3 region is CASSSGTLGGDTQYF. In DNA, the CDR3 is TGTGCCAGCAGTAGCGGGACCCTCGGAGGAGATACGCAGTATTTT.

Here the CDR3 reads CASSDSRAPGETQYF. The DNA for the CDR3 is TGTGCCAGTAGTGATTCACGGGCCCCAGGGGAGACCCAGTACTTC. This rearrangement joins TRBV19 to TRBJ2-5; D might be TRBD1 (5 bases). The CDR3 runs to 15 residues. Trimming left V 5 bases short and J 5 bases short, with 18 bases between. Germline loops: CDR1 LNHDA, CDR2 SQIVND (reference sequence).

This clone was counted between two and nine times. The chain has TRBV7-2 and TRBJ1-2; 7 bases align to TRBD1. The germline V gene has CDR1 SGHTA and CDR2 FQGNSA. This CDR3 is 15 amino acids long. Trimming took 1 base from V and 4 from J; bases not matched to a gene: 6. The CDR3 region is CASSLEGGQTYGYTF. The CDR3 nucleotides are TGTGCCAGCAGCTTAGAAGGGGGACAGACCTATGGCTACACCTTC.

This clone was seen a handful of times. The V gene is TRBV6-6, the J gene TRBJ1-2; D perhaps matches TRBD1 (6 bases). Trimming removed 4 bases from V and 3 bases from J, with 15 bases in between. This CDR3 comprises 15 residues. Germline V lookup: CDR1 MNHNY, CDR2 SVGAGI (reference sequence). CDR3 in amino acids: CASSSRTATDYGYTF. CDR3 nucleotides: TGTGCCAGCAGTTCCCGGACAGCGACCGACTATGGCTACACCTTC.

This clone was counted a few times. The CDR3, as DNA: TGTGCCAGTAACAGGGAAAAAGCGGTTGGAAAACTGTTTTTT. Its protein is CASNREKAVGKLFF. This chain uses TRBV19 with TRBJ1-4; perhaps TRBD1 as D (6 bases). From germline, CDR1 is LNHDA and CDR2 SQIVND (reference sequence). This CDR3 is built from 14 residues. V lost 7 bases and J lost 10, with 19 bases in between. The whole variable domain, remainder taken from reference TRBV19 and TRBJ1-4, is DGGITQSPKYLFRKEGQNVTLSCEQNLNHDAMYWYRQDPGQGLRLIYYSQIVNDFQKGDIAEGYSVSREKKESFPLTVTSAQKNPTAFYLCASNREKAVGKLFFGSGTQLSVL.

The chain has TRBV18 and TRBJ2-4; 9 nucleotides match TRBD1. V trimming: 3 bases; J trimming: 2 bases; junction bases outside the gene matches: 11. The CDR3 spans 18 residues. CDR1 KGHSH and CDR2 LQKENI come from the germline V gene. The DNA for the CDR3 is TGTGCCAGCTCACCGCTCAGGGGGGACAGGGTGACCAAAAACATTCAGTACTTC. This sequence encodes CASSPLRGDRVTKNIQYF.

The chain joins TRBV11-2 to TRBJ2-7, with TRBD1 matching 8 bases. From germline, CDR1 is SGHAT and CDR2 FQNNGV. The CDR3 has 13 amino acids. The trim removed 5 bases at V and 3 bases at J, leaving 3 bases unmatched. The CDR3 sequence: CASSPGQGYEQYF. The CDR3 DNA follows: TGTGCCAGCAGCCCCGGACAGGGCTACGAGCAGTACTTC.

The rearrangement links TRBV6-1 to TRBJ1-2; 8 bases are a match to TRBD1. The V and J ends lost 1 base and 5 bases, in that order; junction bases with no gene match: 6. Germline lookup yields CDR1 MNHNS and CDR2 SASEGT. CDR3 size: 15 residues. CDR3 in DNA: TGTGCCAGCAGTGAAGACGGCAGGGGGCTGTATGGCTACACCTTC. Protein sequence: CASSEDGRGLYGYTF.

The chain is built from TRBV6-5 and TRBJ1-1, with a weak D call TRBD1 (5 bases). Germline CDR1 and CDR2: MNHEY and SVGAGI. V lost 5 bases, J lost 8 bases, and 15 bases lay in between. CDR3 length: 13 amino acids. CDR3 sequence (DNA): TGTGCCAGCAGTGTGGCGGGGCTAACGGAAGCTTTCTTT. Translation gives CASSVAGLTEAFF.

This chain connects TRBV29-1 to TRBJ2-7; 10 nucleotides match TRBD1. Germline V lookup: CDR1 SQVTM, CDR2 ANQGSEA. The CDR3 is 15 residues long. The J segment lost 4 bases and the V segment lost 6 bases, leaving 12 bases of the junction unmatched. The CDR3 reads CSVADRDRGFYEQYF. In DNA, the CDR3 is TGCAGCGTCGCCGACCGGGACAGGGGATTTTACGAGCAGTACTTC.

The rearrangement uses TRBV5-4 and TRBJ1-1; TRBD1 agrees at 9 bases. The V gene's germline CDR1 is SGHNT and CDR2 YYREEE (reference sequence). This CDR3 has 15 amino acids. Trimming cost V 0 bases and J 6 bases; bases outside gene matches: 6. Here the CDR3 reads CASSLGGQGNAEAFF. CDR3 sequence (DNA): TGTGCCAGCAGCTTGGGGGGACAGGGCAACGCTGAAGCTTTCTTT.